A few counts support the clone carrying this TCR beta chain. These data are taken from a study of regulatory T cells in long-lasting Graves disease. Library construction for TCR beta used iRepertoire HTBI primers and Arm-PCR of CDR3 regions. TCRdb re-analysed the multiplex PCR reads in MiXCR, keeping a single row per CDR3 protein. Among a few hundred thousand distinct CDR3 sequences listed, 13% were seen once. Regarding time point: newly diagnosed GD, antithyroid drugs for less than 3 months. Extracted PBMC RNA gave rise to the TCR library. The EDTA tubes were filled with around 9.1 milliliters of drawn peripheral blood. Germline V gene data show CDR1 as KGHSH and CDR2 as LQKENI. V was cut by 6 bases and J by 3 bases, with 12 bases left in between. This CDR3 comprises 14 residues. Another study also made use of these data, one on T cells in Graves' hyperthyroidism and ophthalmopathy. From that report: HTBI primers were used for first-round RT-PCR of the TCR CDR3.

This receptor was obtained from a man aged 30 to 45 with Graves disease. The starting material was peripheral blood mononuclear cells (PBMCs), obtained at new diagnosis, from a patient treated with antithyroid drugs. The genes are TRBV18 and TRBJ2-1; D is possibly TRBD2 (5 bases). This chain's CDR3 is CASSGLSVYNEQFF. In nucleotides, the CDR3 is TGTGCCAGCTCTGGCCTTAGCGTCTACAATGAGCAGTTCTTC.